What follows are 13 T cell receptor beta chains derived from one specimen sequenced in a study of blood T cell repertoires in COVID-19. Assay: immunoSEQ multiplex PCR; the TCRdb copy retains only in-frame clones and omits some. The table lists about 83,000 clones, about 70% of them singletons. The sample comprised peripheral blood. The receptors shown here come from a woman older than 75 with active or convalescent COVID-19.

The genes are TRBV27 and TRBJ1-2, with 7 positions matching TRBD1. The CDR3 is 16 residues long. CDR1 is MNHEY and CDR2 is SMNVEV in the germline V gene (reference sequence). V shed 4 bases, J shed 4 bases, and the junction held 12 bases outside the gene matches. The CDR3 DNA is TGTGCCAGCAGTTCGGCCCTACAGGGGAGGACCTATGGCTACACCTTC. Amino acids: CASSSALQGRTYGYTF.

Written as DNA, the CDR3 is TGTGCCAGCAGTCGCAGGACAGGGGTTGACTATGGCTACACCTTC. Translating gives CASSRRTGVDYGYTF. This sequence joins TRBV6-5 and TRBJ1-2, with 9 bases lining up with TRBD1. This CDR3 has 15 residues. Germline CDR1 and CDR2: MNHEY and SVGAGI. Trimming cost V 5 bases and J 3 bases; bases outside gene matches: 7.

The chain has TRBV4-1 and TRBJ1-2, with 9 bases matching TRBD1. Germline V gene data show CDR1 as MGHRA and CDR2 as YSYEKL. The V segment lost 1 base and the J segment 2 bases; nucleotides outside the gene matches: 5. This CDR3 is built from 16 residues. CDR3 residues: CASSQGGQGSNYGYTF. The CDR3, as DNA: TGCGCCAGCAGCCAAGGGGGACAGGGCTCAAACTATGGCTACACCTTC.

The chain joins TRBV11-3 to TRBJ1-2, with 9 bases identical to TRBD1. V dropped 4 bases and J dropped 4; count of bases not matched to a gene: 4. This CDR3 spans 14 amino acids. Germline values: CDR1 SGHNT, CDR2 YENEEA. CDR3 amino acids: CASSWGQGSYGYTF. The CDR3 DNA reads TGTGCCAGCAGCTGGGGACAGGGTTCCTATGGCTACACCTTC.

This clone occurred once. CDR3 DNA: TGTGCCAGTAGTCCAAAGCGAGAGCCCCAGCATTTT. Protein sequence: CASSPKREPQHF. The chain couples TRBV19 to TRBJ1-5; no reliable D call. Trimming left V 5 bases short and J 8 bases short, with 10 bases between. The CDR3 consists of 12 residues. Germline V gene sequence: CDR1 LNHDA, CDR2 SQIVND (reference sequence).

The table lists this clone with a few counts. The chain uses TRBV6-2 or TRBV6-3 and TRBJ2-7, with D perhaps matching TRBD1 (7 bases). V lost 2 bases and J lost 1, with 12 bases in between. The CDR3 totals 15 residues. The germline gives CDR1 MNHEY, CDR2 SVGEGT. DNA of the CDR3: TGTGCCAGCAGTTACCAGGGGGGCCAATCCTACGAGCAGTACTTC. This sequence encodes CASSYQGGQSYEQYF.

The gene calls are TRBV7-9 and TRBJ2-1; no reliable D call. The CDR3 is 16 residues long. Germline values: CDR1 SEHNR, CDR2 FQNEAQ (reference sequence). The ends were cut back, 5 bases at V and 6 bases at J, with 20 bases in the middle. The CDR3 loop is CASSPPSGYRTNEQFF. Written as DNA, the CDR3 is TGTGCCAGCAGCCCTCCCTCCGGCTACAGAACCAATGAGCAGTTCTTC.

This clone occurred many times. The chain employs TRBV6-2 or TRBV6-3 and TRBJ2-7, with 15 bases matching TRBD2. The V segment lost 2 bases and the J segment 2 bases; nucleotides outside the gene matches: 10. The germline CDR1 and CDR2 sequences are MNHEY and SVGEGT. CDR3 length: 19 residues. In nucleotides, the CDR3 is TGTGCCAGCAGTTACACGCCGGGACTAGCGGGGGGTCTTACCTACGAGCAGTACTTC. Its protein is CASSYTPGLAGGLTYEQYF.

The chain combines TRBV28 with TRBJ2-3; 11 positions agree with TRBD1. CDR1 MDHEN and CDR2 SYDVKM come from the germline V gene. The ends lost 6 bases at V and 6 bases at J; junction bases unmatched: 8. The CDR3 has 15 residues. The CDR3 protein is CASSGPGQGEDTQYF. The CDR3 nucleotides read TGTGCCAGCAGCGGACCGGGACAGGGGGAGGATACGCAGTATTTT.

The chain uses TRBV12-3 or TRBV12-4 and TRBJ2-7; D may be TRBD2 (6 bases). The CDR3 consists of 13 residues. V lost 8 bases and J 5 bases, leaving 16 bases between the germline ends. CDR3 in amino acids: CASGGGGDHEQYF. The CDR3 DNA reads as TGTGCCAGCGGGGGAGGTGGGGACCACGAGCAGTACTTC.

The chain is built from TRBV30 and TRBJ1-1; 8 bases align to TRBD1. Germline V gene lookup returns CDR1 GTSNPN and CDR2 SVGIG (reference sequence). The V and J ends lost 5 bases and 1 base, in that order; junction bases with no gene match: 3. The CDR3 is 13 residues long. In DNA, the CDR3 is TGTGCCTGGGAAGGGACAGGGAACACTGAAGCTTTCTTT. Protein: CAWEGTGNTEAFF.

The table lists this clone with a count of one. J is TRBJ2-3 and V is TRBV6-5; D may be TRBD1 (5 bases). Germline V lookup: CDR1 MNHEY, CDR2 SVGAGI. V was pared by 4 bases and J by 8 bases, with 13 bases between. This CDR3 has 13 amino acids. The CDR3 loop is CASSSSRAGTQYF. CDR3 nucleotides: TGTGCCAGCAGTTCCAGCAGGGCAGGTACGCAGTATTTT.

This rearrangement joins TRBV3-1 (or the pseudogene TRBV3-2) to TRBJ2-7; 7 bases agree with TRBD1. Germline V gene lookup returns CDR1 LGHDT and CDR2 YNNKEL (reference sequence). Germline trimming cut 0 bases from V and 0 bases from J; bases unmatched to any gene: 8. The CDR3 loop spans 17 amino acids. Written as DNA, the CDR3 is TGTGCCAGCAGCCAAGATGAGGGGACAGCGTTCTCCTACGAGCAGTACTTC. This codes for CASSQDEGTAFSYEQYF.